These 9 T cell receptor beta chains share one sample of origin, sequenced in a study of blood T cells in healthy people across ages. A J-beta primer mix and a sample-barcoded 5' primer were used in a second PCR of roughly 7 to 12 cycles. TCRdb independently ran MiXCR on the 5' RACE reads; one entry per CDR3 protein. The profile shows around 1,600,000 distinct CDR3 sequences, about 45% of them singletons. The sample comprised blood. The receptors here all came from a woman between 18 and 29 years old in good health.

The gene calls are TRBV27 and TRBJ2-1; TRBD2 matches at 9 bases. Losses at the gene ends were 5 bases for V and 5 bases for J; bases not matched to a gene: 7. This CDR3 spans 15 amino acids. Germline V gene sequence: CDR1 MNHEY, CDR2 SMNVEV (reference sequence). CDR3 coding DNA: TGTGCCAGCAGTCCAGGGGTAGCGGGAGACAATGAGCAGTTCTTC. This translates into CASSPGVAGDNEQFF.

V usage is TRBV3-1 and J usage is TRBJ2-7, with D hard to call. Trimming cost V 0 bases and J 7 bases, with 16 bases left between them. The CDR3 runs to 15 residues. Germline V gene lookup returns CDR1 LGHDT and CDR2 YNNKEL (reference sequence). The CDR3 loop is CASSQDPEWGTEQYF. The CDR3 nucleotides are TGTGCCAGCAGCCAAGACCCGGAGTGGGGAACGGAGCAGTACTTC.

The table lists this clonotype with a few counts. This chain uses TRBV7-2 with TRBJ2-3; weak D call: TRBD1 (5 bases). In germline, CDR1 is SGHTA, CDR2 FQGNSA. The ends were cut back, 5 bases at V and 6 bases at J, with 12 bases in the middle. CDR3 length: 13 residues. The CDR3 DNA reads TGTGCCAGCAGCAAAAGGGGTCCGGATACGCAGTATTTT. Translation gives CASSKRGPDTQYF.

This clonotype showed up just once. CDR3 amino acids: CASSLEGQGPHQPQHF. CDR3 sequence (DNA): TGTGCCAGCAGCCTGGAGGGACAGGGGCCACATCAGCCCCAGCATTTT. The chain joins TRBV5-6 to TRBJ1-5; TRBD1 matches at 10 bases. Germline V CDR1 and CDR2: SGHDT, YYEEEE. V gave up 4 bases and J gave up 5 bases; unmatched junction bases: 9. CDR3 size: 16 residues.

V and J are TRBV18 and TRBJ1-6; no clear D. The germline V gene has CDR1 KGHSH and CDR2 LQKENI. The length of the CDR3 is 15 residues. V dropped 2 bases and J dropped 7 bases, with 12 bases sitting between them. CDR3 loop: CASSPTGRGNSPLHF. The DNA for the CDR3 is TGTGCCAGCTCACCAACCGGCAGAGGAAATTCACCCCTCCACTTT.

The chain recombines TRBV7-2 with TRBJ1-1; a possible D gene is TRBD1 (5 bases). The CDR3 is 15 residues long. The ends were cut back, 5 bases at V and 7 bases at J, with 20 bases in the middle. Germline CDR1 reads SGHTA; CDR2 reads FQGNSA. CDR3 sequence: CASSMGTPDEDEAFF. The CDR3 region has the DNA TGTGCCAGCAGCATGGGGACCCCCGACGAGGATGAAGCTTTCTTT.

Ten or more counts support this clonotype. This chain connects TRBV7-2 to TRBJ2-5; the D is unclear. The CDR3 contains 13 residues. Trimming cost V 6 bases and J 1 base, with 9 bases left between them. From germline, CDR1 is SGHTA and CDR2 FQGNSA. CDR3 nucleotide sequence: TGTGCCAGCAGTTTGGTAGCCCAAGAGACCCAGTACTTC. Amino acid sequence: CASSLVAQETQYF.

This clonotype turned up a few times. The chain combines TRBV2 with TRBJ2-6; D is ambiguous. This CDR3 is 14 amino acids long. V dropped 4 bases and J dropped 2 bases, with 6 bases sitting between them. Germline lookup yields CDR1 SNHLY and CDR2 FYNNEI. The CDR3 DNA sequence: TGTGCCAGCAGTGCCACGGCTGGGGCCAACGTCCTGACTTTC. Amino acid sequence: CASSATAGANVLTF.

This clonotype has only a few counts. V usage is TRBV4-3 and J usage is TRBJ2-7, with TRBD1 identical over 8 bases. This CDR3 region has 15 residues. Germline CDR1 reads LGHNA; CDR2 reads YSLEER. Germline trimming cut 1 base from V and 3 bases from J; bases unmatched to any gene: 5. The CDR3 DNA reads as TGCGCCAGCAGCCAAGGTGGGGACAGGATCTACGAGCAGTACTTC. Its translation: CASSQGGDRIYEQYF.